This is a list of T cell receptor beta chains from one sample in a study of shared clonotypes between healthy human individuals. Libraries were prepared by immunoSEQ multiplex PCR; TCRdb keeps only in-frame clonotypes and omits some of them. This sample has 1,500,000 or so clones, with approximately 98.5% found just once. The sequencing input was naive CD4+ T cells sorted from blood. All receptors come from a man aged 30 to 39 in good health. Both conserved end residues are part of each CDR3. Fields, in order: V gene, CDR3 length, CDR3 protein.

v_call: TRBV11-3
cdr3_length: 14
cdr3_aa: CASSFGGPQETQYF

v_call: TRBV6-6
cdr3_length: 14
cdr3_aa: CASSRQGRGYEQYF

v_call: TRBV11-3
cdr3_length: 14
cdr3_aa: CASSLETGSETQYF

v_call: TRBV6-5
cdr3_length: 14
cdr3_aa: CASSPTLTQETQYF

v_call: TRBV5-1
cdr3_length: 14
cdr3_aa: CASSLGGIQETQYF

v_call: TRBV15
cdr3_length: 15
cdr3_aa: CATSIDRGGSDTQYF

v_call: TRBV9
cdr3_length: 13
cdr3_aa: CASSEGRFAEQYF

v_call: TRBV7-2
cdr3_length: 13
cdr3_aa: CASSLSPDQPQHF

v_call: TRBV28
cdr3_length: 13
cdr3_aa: CASSFRVNQPQHF

v_call: TRBV9
cdr3_length: 16
cdr3_aa: CASSVALRTSDDEQFF

v_call: TRBV5-1
cdr3_length: 13
cdr3_aa: CASRQGGSEKLFF

v_call: TRBV5-8
cdr3_length: 15
cdr3_aa: CASSSGTGRNTEAFF

v_call: TRBV7-9
cdr3_length: 15
cdr3_aa: CASSLDSAAGPPQHF

v_call: TRBV27
cdr3_length: 15
cdr3_aa: CASSSLAGGPYTQYF

v_call: TRBV9
cdr3_length: 14
cdr3_aa: CASSVGSGSNEQYF

v_call: TRBV4-1
cdr3_length: 17
cdr3_aa: CASSQEEKGVSNQPQHF

v_call: TRBV7-9
cdr3_length: 17
cdr3_aa: CASSLGSGGRQDQPQHF

v_call: TRBV7-2
cdr3_length: 14
cdr3_aa: CASSLERGWTEAFF

v_call: TRBV7-6
cdr3_length: 15
cdr3_aa: CASSPPDRSSYEQYF

v_call: TRBV19
cdr3_length: 15
cdr3_aa: CASSILGSNTGELFF

v_call: TRBV6-1
cdr3_length: 15
cdr3_aa: CASNTGLRSSYEQYF

v_call: TRBV19
cdr3_length: 13
cdr3_aa: CASSTSPDQPQHF

v_call: TRBV7-9
cdr3_length: 15
cdr3_aa: CASSLLNTGSDGYTF

v_call: TRBV5-6
cdr3_length: 16
cdr3_aa: CASSFPPTSNTGELFF

v_call: TRBV5-4
cdr3_length: 17
cdr3_aa: CASSLRTGGVNTGELFF

v_call: TRBV7-9
cdr3_length: 13
cdr3_aa: CASSLTSRNEQFF

v_call: TRBV20-1
cdr3_length: 11
cdr3_aa: CSASRGAEAFF

v_call: TRBV9
cdr3_length: 15
cdr3_aa: CASSVEGGWNQPQHF

v_call: TRBV27
cdr3_length: 16
cdr3_aa: CASSFMGVGHTDTQYF

v_call: TRBV4-3
cdr3_length: 17
cdr3_aa: CASSQRWGQGVPRELFF

v_call: TRBV6-5
cdr3_length: 14
cdr3_aa: CASRLAGGPYEQYF